The entry below gives a single TCR beta chain sequence along with its context. The data originate from a study of blood T cell repertoires in COVID-19. As for the study in general: Samples representing acute and convalescent COVID-19 were sourced from the United States, Italy and Spain. PBMCs, B-cell-depleted T cells, or T cells were the source of the cDNA or gDNA that made up the material.

In the study's own analysis: Using reference gene primer amplification, nucleated cell counts were estimated. Profiled with immunoSEQ multiplex PCR; TCRdb holds only in-frame clones, not every one. V and J calls and clone size are copied from that table; D and trimming were computed from the DNA. This sample carries 130,000 to 150,000 clones, about nine tenths of them seen once, and the ten largest clones take roughly 6.1%. Trimming left V 0 bases short and J 7 bases short, with 11 bases between. The CDR3 runs 15 residues. CDR1 and CDR2 from the germline V gene are SGHKS and YYEKEE (reference sequence).

The sequencing input was peripheral blood. The receptor was isolated from a man older than 75 with acute or convalescent COVID-19. The V gene is TRBV5-5, the J gene TRBJ1-6; D is ambiguous. The CDR3 DNA reads as TGTGCCAGCAGCTTGGTTCCGGGAGGCAATTCACCCCTCCACTTT. Amino acids: CASSLVPGGNSPLHF.